This entry describes one T cell receptor beta chain. These data originate in a study of blood T cell repertoires in COVID-19. Background on the study: T cells, B-cell-depleted T cells, or PBMCs provided the cDNA or gDNA that served as material.

The CDR3 length is 12 residues. Germline CDR1 reads WSHSY; CDR2 reads SAAADI. V lost 5 bases, J lost 3 bases, and 8 bases lay in between. In the original analysis: Amplification of reference gene primers provided the estimated nucleated cell counts. TCRdb's copy holds only in-frame clones and misses some; the assay was immunoSEQ multiplex PCR. D and trimming were read from the DNA, whereas the V and J calls and clone size are those reported in that table. This table holds about 170,000 clones, approximately 74% found once. The chain carries TRBV10-2 and TRBJ2-7; D possibly corresponds to TRBD1 (5 bases). The sequence was obtained from a woman older than 75 with acute or convalescent COVID-19. Material for sequencing was peripheral blood. CDR3: CASSSDSYEQYF. The CDR3 region has the DNA TGCGCCAGCAGTTCCGACAGCTACGAGCAGTACTTC.